Each of the 3 T cell receptor beta chains below was sequenced from the same sample in a study of OX40 agonist ivuxolimab in advanced cancers. Measured with immunoSEQ multiplex PCR; TCRdb has only the in-frame clones, and not every one. Altogether tens of thousands of clones are present, 88% being singletons, with the ten largest covering roughly 0.77%. Material: CD4+ or CD8+ T cells sorted from blood, obtained in a trial of the OX40 agonist ivuxolimab. All receptors derive from an adult with an advanced solid tumor such as melanoma, head and neck, liver or kidney cancer.

This rearrangement joins TRBV30 to TRBJ1-1; TRBD1 matches 7 bases. Germline lookup yields CDR1 GTSNPN and CDR2 SVGIG (reference sequence). V gave up 2 bases and J gave up 10 bases; unmatched junction bases: 10. The CDR3 is made up of 13 amino acids. The CDR3 sequence: CAWSTQTGSGAFF. The CDR3 DNA reads as TGTGCCTGGAGTACCCAGACAGGGTCGGGAGCTTTCTTT. Drawing the rest from reference TRBV30 and TRBJ1-1, the complete variable domain is SQTIHQWPATLVQPVGSPLSLECTVEGTSNPNLYWYRQAAGRGLQLLFYSVGIGQISSEVPQNLSASRPQDRQFILSSKKLLLSDSGFYLCAWSTQTGSGAFFGQGTRLTVV.

The genes are TRBV18 and TRBJ2-7; D is uncertain. There are 14 residues in the CDR3. The V and J ends lost 0 bases and 1 base respectively, with 7 bases between them. Per the germline V gene, CDR1 is KGHSH and CDR2 is LQKENI. The chain's CDR3 is CASSPPASSYEQYF. The CDR3 coding sequence is TGTGCCAGCTCACCACCCGCTAGTTCCTACGAGCAGTACTTC.

This chain joins TRBV7-2 and TRBJ2-1; D may be TRBD2 (5 bases). Germline CDR1 reads SGHTA; CDR2 reads FQGNSA. The CDR3 contains 15 residues. Between the trimmed V and J ends, which lost 3 bases and 2 bases, there was a span of 11 bases. This CDR3 is CASSFERKTYNEQFF. The DNA of the CDR3 is TGTGCCAGCAGCTTTGAGCGGAAGACCTACAATGAGCAGTTCTTC.